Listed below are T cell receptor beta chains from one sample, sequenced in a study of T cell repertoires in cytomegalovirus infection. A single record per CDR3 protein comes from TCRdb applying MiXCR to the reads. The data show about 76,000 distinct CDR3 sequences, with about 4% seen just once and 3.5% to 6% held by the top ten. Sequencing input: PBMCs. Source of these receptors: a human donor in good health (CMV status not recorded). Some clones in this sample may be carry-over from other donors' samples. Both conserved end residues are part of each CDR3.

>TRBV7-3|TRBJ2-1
CASSLSSRTSESREQFF
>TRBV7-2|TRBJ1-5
CASSLVGRNGNQPQHF
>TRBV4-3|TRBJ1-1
CASSPGALGATEAFF
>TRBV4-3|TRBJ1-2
CASSQEVTDDYGYTF
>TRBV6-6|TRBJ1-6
CASIPGQTLYNSPLHF
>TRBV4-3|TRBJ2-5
CASSQERAPGTQYF
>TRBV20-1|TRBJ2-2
CSARDSTNTGELFF
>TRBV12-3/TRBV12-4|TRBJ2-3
CASTLGQSTDTQYF
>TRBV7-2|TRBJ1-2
CASSLLRGGYTF
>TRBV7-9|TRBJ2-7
CASRPIPRVGGEQYF
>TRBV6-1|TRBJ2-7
CASSEGLEAYEQYF
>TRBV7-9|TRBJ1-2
CASSVLTGQGSFLRGYTF
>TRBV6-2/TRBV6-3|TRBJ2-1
CASSNRLYNEQFF
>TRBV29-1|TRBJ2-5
CSVGQGWETQYF
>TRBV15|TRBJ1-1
CATSRVPGLGGTEAFF
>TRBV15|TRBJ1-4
CATRGRSHPKGTGREKLFF
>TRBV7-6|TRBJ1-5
CASSLADSPNQPQHF
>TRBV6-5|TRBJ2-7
CASSYETTSYEQYF
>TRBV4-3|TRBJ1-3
CASSRLGERAGNTIYF
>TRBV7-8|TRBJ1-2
CASSLGGSASSGGYTF
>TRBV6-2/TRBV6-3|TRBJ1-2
CASSRDGAYGYTF
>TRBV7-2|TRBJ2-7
CASSFLGVAYEQYF
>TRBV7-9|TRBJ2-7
CASSLVRDSSYEQYF
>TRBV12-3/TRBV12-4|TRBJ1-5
CASSLNLASNQPQHF
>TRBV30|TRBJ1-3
CAWSGGNTIYF
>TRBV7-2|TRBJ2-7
CASTRTSGGGSYYEQYF
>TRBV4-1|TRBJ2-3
CASSHPAGQSTDTQYF
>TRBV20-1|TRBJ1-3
CSARDHRGSGNTIYF
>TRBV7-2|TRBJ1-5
CASSPDPASGNQPQHF
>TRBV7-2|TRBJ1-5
CASSLVGQSNQPQHF
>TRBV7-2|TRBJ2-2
CASNRGATYPGELFF
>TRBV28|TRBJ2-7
CASSLNRDGSYEQYF
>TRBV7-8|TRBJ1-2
CASSSLRGIPLGRDANYGYTF
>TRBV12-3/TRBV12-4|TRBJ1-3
CASSDSVTLGNTIYF
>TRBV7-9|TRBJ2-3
CASTLQDLTDTQYF
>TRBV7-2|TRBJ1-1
CASSVGMNTEAFF
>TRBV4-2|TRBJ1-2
CASSQGETGPYTF
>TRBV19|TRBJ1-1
CASTTLGGPEAFF
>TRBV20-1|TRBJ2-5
CSAFPLSWYQETQYF
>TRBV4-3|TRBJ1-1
CASGTGTLNTEAFF
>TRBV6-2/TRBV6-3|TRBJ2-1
CASSRPGQGYNEQFF
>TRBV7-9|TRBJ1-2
CASTPRGQSYGYTF
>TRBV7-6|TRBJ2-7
CASSRTGTGVNEQYF
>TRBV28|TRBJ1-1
CASRRQGVNTEAFF
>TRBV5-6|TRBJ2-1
CASSLGLGVAAYNEQFF
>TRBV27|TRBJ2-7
CASSSTTGVSSYEQYF
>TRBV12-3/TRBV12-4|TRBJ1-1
CASTLLAGGAVTAVMNTEAFF
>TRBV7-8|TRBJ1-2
CASSLDPDRGLRDGYTF
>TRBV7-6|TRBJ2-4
CASSPLGAKNIQYF
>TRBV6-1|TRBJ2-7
CASKGTAFSYEQYF
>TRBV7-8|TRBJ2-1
CASSLGTGRGSEQFF
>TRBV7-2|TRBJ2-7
CASSLEGASGEQYF
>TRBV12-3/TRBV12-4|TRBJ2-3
CASSSVGGTDTQYF
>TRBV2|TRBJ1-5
CASSKDSGQNQPQHF
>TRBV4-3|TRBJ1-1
CASSQGGRAGGKAFEAFF
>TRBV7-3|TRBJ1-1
CASSLTGNTEAFF
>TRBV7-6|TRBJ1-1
CASSRQAMNTEAFF
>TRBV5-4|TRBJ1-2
CASSSSDRRYGYTF